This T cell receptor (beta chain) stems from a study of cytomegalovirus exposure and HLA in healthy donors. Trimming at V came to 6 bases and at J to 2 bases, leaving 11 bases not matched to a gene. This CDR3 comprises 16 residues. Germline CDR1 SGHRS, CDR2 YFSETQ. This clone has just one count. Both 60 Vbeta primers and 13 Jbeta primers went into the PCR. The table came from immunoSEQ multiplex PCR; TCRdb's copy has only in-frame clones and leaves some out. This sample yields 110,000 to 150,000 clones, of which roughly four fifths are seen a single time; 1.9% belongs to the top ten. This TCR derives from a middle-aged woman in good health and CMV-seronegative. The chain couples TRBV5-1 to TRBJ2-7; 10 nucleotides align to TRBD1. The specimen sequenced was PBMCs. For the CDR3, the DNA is TGCGCCAGCACAAGGGCCCGGACAGGGGGGGCCTACGAGCAGTACTTC. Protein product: CASTRARTGGAYEQYF.